These 28 T cell receptor beta chains were all obtained from the same sample, sequenced in a study of blood T cell repertoires in COVID-19. Assay: immunoSEQ multiplex PCR; the TCRdb copy retains only in-frame clones and omits some. The repertoire includes a few hundred thousand clones, around 92% of them detected once, and roughly 2.9% sits in the top ten. The specimen sequenced was PBMCs or T cells enriched from blood (not recorded which). The receptors shown here come from a woman in her 50s who had been exposed to COVID-19.

The chain is built from TRBV18 and TRBJ2-7; 8 bases match TRBD1. Germline V gives CDR1 KGHSH, CDR2 LQKENI. After removal of 2 bases from V and 6 bases from J, the junction contained 6 bases not matched to a gene. The CDR3 has 14 amino acids. CDR3 loop: CASSPSSGQGEQYF. In DNA, the CDR3 is TGTGCCAGCTCACCAAGCAGTGGACAGGGCGAGCAGTACTTC.

CDR3: CASSHEEGLARYEQYF. The CDR3 DNA follows: TGCGCCAGCAGCCACGAAGAAGGACTAGCCCGCTACGAGCAGTACTTC. This sequence joins TRBV4-1 and TRBJ2-7; 8 bases agree with TRBD2. Germline V CDR1 and CDR2: MGHRA, YSYEKL. V shed 3 bases, J shed 3 bases, and the junction held 10 bases outside the gene matches. The CDR3 has 16 residues.

This rearrangement joins TRBV7-2 to TRBJ2-5; 11 bases agree with TRBD2. Germline V lookup: CDR1 SGHTA, CDR2 FQGNSA. The CDR3 consists of 16 residues. The V gene end was trimmed by 1 base and the J gene end by 5 bases; junction bases not matched to a gene: 6. The CDR3 here is CASSLEASGGRETQYF. The CDR3 nucleotides read TGTGCCAGCAGCTTAGAAGCTAGCGGGGGGCGGGAGACCCAGTACTTC.

Turning to this clone: An end of the junction does not agree with germline; a read error may underlie this. The chain has TRBV7-7 and TRBJ2-2; D uncertain. Germline V gene data show CDR1 as SSHAT and CDR2 as FNYEAQ (reference sequence). This CDR3 has 16 amino acids. DNA for the CDR3: TGTGCTAGCAGCTTAGAGCCGGGTTCGGGCACCGGGGAGCTGTTTTTT. This encodes CASSLEPGSGTGELFF.

This clone occurred once. The V gene is TRBV24-1, the J gene TRBJ2-1; no clear D. The CDR3 consists of 13 residues. The V end lost 2 bases, the J end lost 4 bases, and 5 bases lay between the germline ends. In germline, CDR1 is KGHDR, CDR2 SFDVKD. CDR3 in amino acids: CATSDSFYNEQFF. CDR3 DNA: TGTGCCACCAGTGATTCTTTTTACAATGAGCAGTTCTTC.

As for this clone: At one of its ends the junction is not consistent with the germline gene, which may arise from a read error. The chain is built from TRBV7-6 and TRBJ2-2, with TRBD2 matching over 8 bases. The germline CDR1 and CDR2 sequences are SGHVS and FNYEAQ. This CDR3 contains 19 residues. The CDR3 loop reads CASSPQVLLAGVNTGGLFF. The CDR3 DNA is TGTGCCAGCAGCCCTCAAGTGTTGCTAGCGGGCGTGAACACCGGGGGGCTGTTTTTT.

The V call is TRBV24-1, the J call TRBJ2-1; D is perhaps TRBD2 (5 bases). The germline V gene encodes CDR1 KGHDR and CDR2 SFDVKD. CDR3 length equals 15 residues. V lost 7 bases to trimming and J lost 8 bases, with 20 bases between them. CDR3 in DNA: TGTGCCACCAGATCACTAGACAAAACGGGCGATGAGCAGTTCTTC. Its translation: CATRSLDKTGDEQFF.

The rearrangement uses TRBV14 and TRBJ1-2, with a tentative D call TRBD1 (5 bases). The CDR3 has 14 amino acids. Germline CDR1 reads SGHDN; CDR2 reads FVKESK. The V and J ends lost 4 bases and 8 bases respectively, with 17 bases between them. The CDR3 bases are TGTGCCAGCAGCCCCTTTTGGGGGGTCGGAGGCTACACCTTC. Encoded protein: CASSPFWGVGGYTF.

The chain employs TRBV5-4 and TRBJ2-2; TRBD2 matches 12 bases. Germline values: CDR1 SGHNT, CDR2 YYREEE (reference sequence). Trimming removed 2 bases from V and 6 bases from J; junction bases left unmatched: 8. The CDR3 loop spans 17 amino acids. CDR3 sequence reads: CASSLAPSGGAPGELFF. The DNA for the CDR3 is TGTGCCAGCAGCTTAGCCCCTAGCGGGGGGGCCCCCGGGGAGCTGTTTTTT.

The CDR3 bases are TGCAGCGTTGTTTCACAGGGGGCATATGAGCAGTACTTC. It specifies CSVVSQGAYEQYF. The V call is TRBV29-1, the J call TRBJ2-7; TRBD1 matches 9 bases. The V and J ends lost 4 bases and 7 bases, in that order; junction bases with no gene match: 8. Germline CDR1 reads SQVTM; CDR2 reads ANQGSEA. The CDR3 loop spans 13 amino acids.

The chain employs TRBV28 and TRBJ2-1, with 10 bases identical to TRBD2. V lost 1 base to trimming and J lost 8 bases; unmatched junction nucleotides: 8. The CDR3 is made up of 16 amino acids. Per the germline V gene, CDR1 is MDHEN and CDR2 is SYDVKM. CDR3 sequence (DNA): TGTGCCAGCAGTTTATCTGCAGCGGGGGGGCTCGATGAGCAGTTCTTC. It specifies CASSLSAAGGLDEQFF.

J is TRBJ2-2 and V is TRBV2; 10 nucleotides line up with TRBD2. J was trimmed by 6 bases and V by 8 bases; bases with no gene match: 6. Germline CDR1 SNHLY, CDR2 FYNNEI. CDR3 length: 14 amino acids. CDR3 sequence reads: CASERGGIPGELFF. Written as DNA, the CDR3 is TGTGCCAGCGAGCGGGGGGGCATCCCCGGGGAGCTGTTTTTT. The whole variable domain, remainder taken from reference TRBV2 and TRBJ2-2, is EPEVTQTPSHQVTQMGQEVILRCVPISNHLYFYWYRQILGQKVEFLVSFYNNEISEKSEIFDDQFSVERPDGSNFTLKIRSTKLEDSAMYFCASERGGIPGELFFGEGSRLTVL.

This clone has more than one count but fewer than ten. V gene TRBV19 combines with J gene TRBJ1-2, with 9 bases aligning to TRBD1. The CDR3 has 17 residues. V dropped 3 bases and J dropped 4; count of bases not matched to a gene: 12. Germline V lookup: CDR1 LNHDA, CDR2 SQIVND (reference sequence). The CDR3 DNA reads as TGTGCCAGTAGTATTTCGGGACAGGGAGGCGTCGGCTATGGCTACACCTTC. This gives the protein CASSISGQGGVGYGYTF.

The gene calls are TRBV28 and TRBJ2-1; TRBD1 might be the D (5 bases). Germline CDR1 and CDR2: MDHEN and SYDVKM. With 4 bases removed from V and 9 bases from J, the gap between germline ends came to 10 bases. The CDR3 covers 12 residues. This chain's CDR3 is CASSSRVGEQFF. The CDR3 nucleotides read TGTGCCAGCAGTTCCAGGGTAGGTGAGCAGTTCTTC. Full variable domain (remainder filled in from reference TRBV28 and TRBJ2-1): DVKVTQSSRYLVKRTGEKVFLECVQDMDHENMFWYRQDPGLGLRLIYFSYDVKMKEKGDIPEGYSVSREKKERFSLILESASTNQTSMYLCASSSRVGEQFFGPGTRLTVL.

In nucleotides, the CDR3 is TGTGCCACCAGCAGAGACCGTGGGACTGGGACTAGCACAGATACGCAGTATTTT. Translation: CATSRDRGTGTSTDTQYF. The V gene is TRBV15, the J gene TRBJ2-3, with TRBD2 as a possible D gene (6 bases). V was shortened by 0 bases and J by 0 bases, with 16 bases between the two germline ends. CDR1 and CDR2 from the germline V gene are LNHNV and YYDKDF (reference sequence). CDR3 length: 18 residues.

The chain has TRBV12-3 or TRBV12-4 and TRBJ1-2; D gene ambiguous. The CDR3 has 12 amino acids. Between the trimmed V and J ends, which lost 4 bases and 5 bases, there was a span of 8 bases. The CDR3 coding sequence is TGTGCCAGCAGTTCGAACTCGTATGGCTACACCTTC. It specifies CASSSNSYGYTF.

The J gene is TRBJ2-7, the V gene TRBV2; D gene uncertain. The CDR3 totals 15 residues. Deletions cut 8 bases from V and 0 bases from J, with 17 bases between. Germline CDR1 SNHLY, CDR2 FYNNEI. Here the CDR3 reads CASREAVTHSYEQYF. In nucleotides, the CDR3 is TGTGCCAGCCGCGAAGCCGTCACTCACTCCTACGAGCAGTACTTC.

V and J are TRBV18 and TRBJ1-1, with 8 bases fitting TRBD1. The J segment lost 4 bases and the V segment lost 1 base, leaving 5 bases of the junction unmatched. The CDR3 is made up of 15 amino acids. CDR1 and CDR2 (germline): KGHSH, LQKENI. Written as DNA, the CDR3 is TGTGCCAGCTCACCACTACAGGGGGGTCCCACTGAAGCTTTCTTT. Residues: CASSPLQGGPTEAFF. The entire variable domain, with the rest obtained from reference TRBV18 and TRBJ1-1, is as follows: NAGVMQNPRHLVRRRGQEARLRCSPMKGHSHVYWYRQLPEEGLKFMVYLQKENIIDESGMPKERFSAEFPKEGPSILRIQQVVRGDSAAYFCASSPLQGGPTEAFFGQGTRLTVV.

This chain links TRBV19 with TRBJ1-6; D ambiguous. Between the trimmed V and J ends, which lost 5 bases and 7 bases, there was a span of 15 bases. Looked up from germline, CDR1 is LNHDA and CDR2 is SQIVND (reference sequence). This CDR3 region has 15 residues. The DNA of the CDR3 is TGTGCCAGTAGTCGGGAGGTTGGGAGCAATTCACCCCTCCACTTT. Protein sequence: CASSREVGSNSPLHF.

This rearrangement joins TRBV27 to TRBJ2-5; maybe TRBD2 (5 bases). V was cut by 4 bases and J by 0 bases, with 9 bases left in between. Germline V gene data show CDR1 as MNHEY and CDR2 as SMNVEV (reference sequence). The CDR3 totals 14 residues. The CDR3 spells CASSSGLNQETQYF. Here the CDR3 DNA reads TGTGCCAGCAGTTCCGGACTTAACCAAGAGACCCAGTACTTC.

The rearrangement uses TRBV6-5 and TRBJ1-5, with a possible D match to TRBD1 (5 bases). Trimming pared 5 bases from V and 0 bases from J, leaving 11 bases between. The germline CDR1 and CDR2 sequences are MNHEY and SVGAGI. The CDR3 covers 15 residues. CDR3 in DNA: TGTGCCAGCAGTAAGACAGATTATAGCAATCAGCCCCAGCATTTT. Amino acids: CASSKTDYSNQPQHF.

V is TRBV7-9 and J is TRBJ2-7, with 7 bases fitting TRBD1. This CDR3 is built from 15 residues. Germline CDR1 reads SEHNR; CDR2 reads FQNEAQ (reference sequence). V lost 4 bases to trimming and J lost 5 bases; unmatched junction nucleotides: 11. CDR3 DNA: TGTGCCAGCAGCTACATCTGGACAGGATCAAACGAGCAGTACTTC. This sequence encodes CASSYIWTGSNEQYF.

The V and J genes are TRBV4-1 and TRBJ1-5; TRBD1 matches 9 bases. CDR1 is MGHRA and CDR2 is YSYEKL in the germline V gene. V lost 0 bases to trimming and J lost 1 base; unmatched junction nucleotides: 1. The CDR3 contains 16 residues. For the CDR3, the DNA is TGCGCCAGCAGCCAAGAGGGACAGGGCAGCAATCAGCCCCAGCATTTT. Residues: CASSQEGQGSNQPQHF.

The chain employs TRBV3-1 (or the pseudogene TRBV3-2) and TRBJ1-5; D is unresolved. The CDR3 covers 14 residues. The V and J ends lost 1 base and 0 bases respectively, with 4 bases between them. Germline CDR1 reads LGHDT; CDR2 reads YNNKEL (reference sequence). Here the CDR3 DNA reads TGTGCCAGCAGCCAAGCGTATAGCAATCAGCCCCAGCATTTT. It is translated as CASSQAYSNQPQHF.

This clone was seen more than once but under ten times. V gene TRBV7-9 combines with J gene TRBJ1-1, with a tentative D call TRBD1 (5 bases). Trimming removed 2 bases at V and 0 bases at J, with 10 bases between. The CDR3 totals 15 residues. CDR1 and CDR2 (germline): SEHNR, FQNEAQ (reference sequence). CDR3 loop: CASSLNQGLNTEAFF. CDR3 DNA: TGTGCCAGCAGCTTAAATCAGGGATTGAACACTGAAGCTTTCTTT.

The chain couples TRBV2 to TRBJ2-1, with a possible D match to TRBD2 (6 bases). This CDR3 region has 16 residues. V was trimmed by 5 bases and J by 3 bases, leaving 17 bases between them. The germline V gene has CDR1 SNHLY and CDR2 FYNNEI. The CDR3: CASSHMWDSSYNEQFF. The CDR3 region has the DNA TGTGCCAGCAGTCATATGTGGGACTCTAGCTACAATGAGCAGTTCTTC.

V usage is TRBV29-1 and J usage is TRBJ1-1; D gene uncertain. CDR1 and CDR2 (germline): SQVTM, ANQGSEA. This CDR3 region has 14 residues. V shed 0 bases and J shed 0 bases, with 8 bases lying between them. As DNA, the CDR3 is TGCAGCGTTGAAGACGTCGGGGTGAACACTGAAGCTTTCTTT. Protein product: CSVEDVGVNTEAFF.

This chain joins TRBV10-3 and TRBJ2-5, with a weak D call TRBD1 (6 bases). The germline V gene encodes CDR1 ENHRY and CDR2 SYGVKD. With 4 bases removed from V and 0 bases from J, the gap between germline ends came to 12 bases. The CDR3 sequence is 15 residues long. This CDR3 reads CAISGGTQYQETQYF. In nucleotides, the CDR3 is TGTGCCATCAGTGGGGGGACACAGTACCAAGAGACCCAGTACTTC.